One and the same sample provided the 29 T cell receptor beta chains below, sequenced in a study of shared clonotypes between healthy human individuals. TCRdb's table, derived via immunoSEQ multiplex PCR, lists solely in-frame clones and lacks some. Of 2 million or so clones listed, 90% to 95% are singletons. The sequenced sample consisted of naive CD4+ T cells sorted from blood. The sample's subset: CD45RA+ positively selected. These receptors were taken from a young man in good health.

The chain employs TRBV11-2 and TRBJ2-1, with 7 nucleotides matching TRBD2. CDR3 length: 16 residues. J gave up 2 bases and V 9 bases, and 13 bases lay outside the gene matches. The germline V gene has CDR1 SGHAT and CDR2 FQNNGV. The CDR3 sequence: CASSRTGLAAYNEQFF. As DNA, the CDR3 is TGTGCCAGTTCGAGGACGGGGCTAGCGGCCTACAATGAGCAGTTCTTC.

The chain combines TRBV7-2 with TRBJ1-4; D call uncertain. Germline V gives CDR1 SGHTA, CDR2 FQGNSA. V lost 5 bases, J lost 8 bases, and 12 bases lay in between. CDR3 length equals 13 residues. CDR3 residues: CASSPRLTEKLFF. In DNA form, the CDR3 reads TGTGCCAGCAGCCCCCGGTTGACCGAAAAACTGTTTTTT.

This sequence joins TRBV5-1 and TRBJ2-5; 14 positions agree with TRBD2. V shed 3 bases, J shed 8 bases, and the junction held 6 bases outside the gene matches. This CDR3 comprises 15 residues. Germline lookup yields CDR1 SGHRS and CDR2 YFSETQ. The CDR3: CASSSSGTSGGTQYF. The CDR3 DNA reads as TGCGCCAGCAGCTCTTCCGGGACTAGCGGGGGAACCCAGTACTTC.

The J gene is TRBJ2-2, the V gene TRBV7-3, with 9 bases identical to TRBD2. Germline V gives CDR1 SGHTA, CDR2 FQGTGA. The length of the CDR3 is 16 residues. V shed 0 bases, J shed 3 bases, and the junction held 2 bases outside the gene matches. The CDR3: CASSLTGTSHTGELFF. The CDR3 DNA sequence: TGTGCCAGCAGCTTAACGGGGACTAGCCACACCGGGGAGCTGTTTTTT.

This clone came up a few times. The sample contains more than one DNA sequence encoding this CDR3. V is TRBV18 and J is TRBJ1-1; no firm D call. This CDR3 comprises 13 residues. Germline V lookup: CDR1 KGHSH, CDR2 LQKENI. With 4 bases removed from V and 0 bases from J, the gap between germline ends came to 6 bases. CDR3 nucleotide sequence: TGTGCCAGCTCACTACACCTGAACACTGAAGCTTTCTTT. Translated: CASSLHLNTEAFF.

This rearrangement joins TRBV7-6 to TRBJ2-3, with 8 bases fitting TRBD2. The CDR3 extends over 15 amino acids. In germline, CDR1 is SGHVS, CDR2 FNYEAQ. The ends lost 1 base at V and 6 bases at J; junction bases unmatched: 6. In DNA form, the CDR3 reads TGTGCCAGCAGCTTAGGGCTCGGGGGGGCTGATACGCAGTATTTT. This sequence encodes CASSLGLGGADTQYF.

The V gene is TRBV28, the J gene TRBJ1-1; weak D call: TRBD1 (6 bases). Germline CDR1 and CDR2: MDHEN and SYDVKM. The CDR3 totals 15 residues. Trimming took 2 bases from V and 0 from J, leaving 10 bases between them. DNA for the CDR3: TGTGCCAGCAGTTTACCAGGGGTCCTGAACACTGAAGCTTTCTTT. Translation gives CASSLPGVLNTEAFF.

The V call is TRBV30, the J call TRBJ2-1, with 10 bases aligning to TRBD2. This CDR3 has 17 residues. CDR1 and CDR2 (germline): GTSNPN, SVGIG (reference sequence). Trimming removed 0 bases from V and 2 bases from J; junction bases left unmatched: 7. As DNA, the CDR3 is TGTGCCTGGAGTGTAATGGCTAGCGGGAGTCCCTACAATGAGCAGTTCTTC. The encoded protein is CAWSVMASGSPYNEQFF.

The chain couples TRBV28 to TRBJ1-3; D is ambiguous. CDR3 length equals 11 residues. Trimming pared 10 bases from V and 4 bases from J, leaving 8 bases between. The germline V gene encodes CDR1 MDHEN and CDR2 SYDVKM. This chain's CDR3 is CATEGGNTIYF. The CDR3 nucleotides are TGTGCCACCGAAGGCGGAAACACCATATATTTT.

This chain connects TRBV30 to TRBJ2-7, with D maybe TRBD2 (6 bases). CDR1 is GTSNPN and CDR2 is SVGIG in the germline V gene (reference sequence). The CDR3 has 14 amino acids. Trimming removed 2 bases from V and 4 bases from J, with 15 bases in between. The chain's CDR3 is CAWSHAGIQYEQYF. DNA of the CDR3: TGTGCCTGGAGTCATGCGGGGATACAATACGAGCAGTACTTC.

The chain is built from TRBV7-2 and TRBJ2-2; 8 bases fit TRBD2. The length of the CDR3 is 18 residues. Germline V CDR1 and CDR2: SGHTA, FQGNSA. Trimming removed 2 bases from V and 4 bases from J; junction bases left unmatched: 12. This chain's CDR3 is CASSLLSGGRRVTGELFF. The CDR3 region has the DNA TGTGCCAGCAGCTTACTTTCCGGCGGGAGGAGGGTCACCGGGGAGCTGTTTTTT.

A remark on this clone: The same CDR3 is also encoded by other DNA sequences in this sample. The chain carries TRBV30 and TRBJ2-5; a possible D gene is TRBD1 (5 bases). The CDR3 has 12 amino acids. Germline CDR1 reads GTSNPN; CDR2 reads SVGIG (reference sequence). V was clipped by 5 bases and J by 5 bases, with 12 bases between them. CDR3 nucleotides: TGTGCCTGGTCGGCAGGGCAGGAGACCCAGTACTTC. As protein: CAWSAGQETQYF.

As for this clone: This specimen includes other DNA sequences encoding the same CDR3. The genes are TRBV30 and TRBJ2-7; maybe TRBD2 (5 bases). Trimming stripped 4 bases from V and 3 bases from J, with 7 bases between. Looked up from germline, CDR1 is GTSNPN and CDR2 is SVGIG (reference sequence). The CDR3 runs to 11 residues. As DNA, the CDR3 is TGTGCCTGGAAAGGGAGCTACGAGCAGTACTTC. Its protein is CAWKGSYEQYF.

This chain connects TRBV5-1 to TRBJ2-3, with 10 bases aligning to TRBD2. The CDR3 covers 15 residues. The ends lost 4 bases at V and 5 bases at J; junction bases unmatched: 7. The germline CDR1 and CDR2 sequences are SGHRS and YFSETQ. This CDR3 is CASSPGLAMGDTQYF. The CDR3 DNA follows: TGCGCCAGCAGCCCGGGACTAGCGATGGGAGATACGCAGTATTTT.

This sequence joins TRBV7-6 and TRBJ1-6, with 10 bases that match TRBD1. Germline-derived CDR1 and CDR2 are SGHVS and FNYEAQ. V was pared by 5 bases and J by 1 base, with 14 bases of the junction left unmatched. The CDR3 runs 20 residues. The CDR3 sequence: CASSPDAGTGDSSYNSPLHF. The CDR3 coding sequence is TGTGCCAGCAGCCCTGACGCCGGGACAGGGGACTCTTCCTATAATTCACCCCTCCACTTT.

The chain carries TRBV7-8 and TRBJ2-7; tentatively, D is TRBD1 or TRBD2 (5 bases each). The germline V gene encodes CDR1 SGHVS and CDR2 FQNEAQ. The length of the CDR3 is 15 residues. V was cut by 7 bases and J by 2 bases, with 18 bases left in between. CDR3 DNA sequence: TGTGCCAGCACCAAAAATGAGGGGCTTCCCTACGAGCAGTACTTC. This codes for CASTKNEGLPYEQYF.

The chain links TRBV7-2 to TRBJ2-1, with 8 bases lining up with TRBD2. V was clipped by 1 base and J by 5 bases; unmatched bases: 10. Germline values: CDR1 SGHTA, CDR2 FQGNSA. The CDR3 covers 17 residues. CDR3 loop: CASSLGLSGGGNNEQFF. Here the CDR3 DNA reads TGTGCCAGCAGCTTAGGTCTTTCGGGAGGGGGGAACAATGAGCAGTTCTTC.

The chain carries TRBV11-2 and TRBJ1-1, with 7 bases matching TRBD1. Germline assignment: CDR1 SGHAT and CDR2 FQNNGV. This CDR3 region has 13 residues. With V trimmed by 5 bases and J by 5 bases, 5 bases remained unmatched. The CDR3 here is CASSQTGETEAFF. The CDR3 nucleotides are TGTGCCAGCAGCCAAACAGGGGAGACTGAAGCTTTCTTT.

The chain carries TRBV4-2 and TRBJ1-4; D is unclear. CDR3 length: 15 amino acids. Germline assignment: CDR1 LGHNA and CDR2 YNFKEQ. The V end lost 1 base, the J end lost 5 bases, and 11 bases lay between the germline ends. The CDR3 coding sequence is TGTGCCAGCAGCCAAGTAAGCGGCCGCAATGAAAAACTGTTTTTT. Protein product: CASSQVSGRNEKLFF.

As concerns this clone: The junction shows a germline mismatch at one end, possibly a read error. The CDR3 sequence is CASRESGTGNTGELFF. The CDR3 DNA reads TGTGCCAGCAGAGAATCCGGGACAGGGAACACCGGGGAGCTGTTTTTT. The rearrangement joins TRBV25-1 to TRBJ2-2, with 8 bases aligning to TRBD1. The CDR3 has 16 residues. CDR1 is MGHDK, CDR2 SYGVNS, per germline.

The chain carries TRBV7-9 and TRBJ2-1; D is uncertain. This CDR3 has 12 residues. The germline V gene encodes CDR1 SEHNR and CDR2 FQNEAQ (reference sequence). V lost 1 base to trimming and J lost 13 bases, with 11 bases between them. The CDR3 sequence is CASSLGSREQFF. For the CDR3, the DNA is TGTGCCAGCAGCTTAGGGTCTAGGGAACAGTTCTTC.

This chain joins TRBV6-1 and TRBJ1-2; TRBD1 agrees at 8 bases. CDR3 length: 13 amino acids. After removal of 6 bases from V and 8 bases from J, the junction contained 8 bases not matched to a gene. The germline V gene encodes CDR1 MNHNS and CDR2 SASEGT. DNA for the CDR3: TGTGCCAGCAGGATGGACAGGGAGGGCGGCTACACCTTC. Protein: CASRMDREGGYTF.

V and J are TRBV6-1 and TRBJ2-7, with D unresolved. Trimming removed 4 bases from V and 3 bases from J, with 10 bases in between. This CDR3 region has 13 residues. Germline loops: CDR1 MNHNS, CDR2 SASEGT. Written as DNA, the CDR3 is TGTGCCAGCAGTGTGGGATTTTTCTACGAGCAGTACTTC. It specifies CASSVGFFYEQYF.

The rearrangement uses TRBV10-3 and TRBJ2-1; 8 bases agree with TRBD2. This CDR3 has 18 amino acids. V dropped 0 bases and J dropped 4; count of bases not matched to a gene: 11. The germline CDR1 and CDR2 sequences are ENHRY and SYGVKD. The CDR3 loop reads CAISESGARASGYNEQFF. The CDR3 DNA reads as TGTGCCATCAGTGAGTCAGGGGCGCGGGCTAGCGGGTACAATGAGCAGTTCTTC.

A remark on this clone: A read error may explain this, as a much larger clone is one base away. Other nucleotide sequences in the sample specify the same CDR3. V gene TRBV29-1 combines with J gene TRBJ1-1; weak D call: TRBD1 (6 bases). This CDR3 region has 13 residues. In germline, CDR1 is SQVTM, CDR2 ANQGSEA. The CDR3 coding sequence is TGTAGCGGAGTAGGGGGGGCCAACACTGAAGCTTTCTTT. Its translation is CSGVGGANTEAFF.

The chain links TRBV28 to TRBJ1-5; TRBD1 agrees at 10 bases. CDR3 length equals 15 residues. Germline-derived CDR1 and CDR2 are MDHEN and SYDVKM. Losses at the gene ends were 5 bases for V and 3 bases for J; bases not matched to a gene: 4. CDR3 protein: CASSGTGENNQPQHF. The CDR3 DNA follows: TGTGCCAGCAGTGGGACAGGGGAAAACAATCAGCCCCAGCATTTT.

A word on this clone: This CDR3 is also generated by other DNA sequences in the sample. The V and J genes are TRBV15 and TRBJ1-3; D is uncertain. The CDR3 extends over 14 amino acids. Trimming removed 1 base from V and 1 base from J, with 5 bases in between. CDR1 and CDR2 (germline): LNHNV, YYDKDF (reference sequence). The CDR3 loop is CATSRGGSGNTIYF. Written as DNA, the CDR3 is TGTGCCACCAGCAGAGGAGGTTCTGGAAACACCATATATTTT.

V is TRBV5-4 and J is TRBJ1-1; 9 nucleotides align to TRBD1. The V and J ends lost 5 bases and 6 bases, in that order; junction bases with no gene match: 11. From germline, CDR1 is SGHNT and CDR2 YYREEE (reference sequence). This CDR3 has 15 amino acids. The CDR3 DNA is TGTGCCAGCAGTCCGGCCGGGACAGGGTTCCCTGAAGCTTTCTTT. Its translation: CASSPAGTGFPEAFF.

V usage is TRBV25-1 and J usage is TRBJ2-7, with D possibly being TRBD1 (6 bases). CDR1 and CDR2 from the germline V gene are MGHDK and SYGVNS. This CDR3 comprises 12 residues. V lost 3 bases and J 6 bases, leaving 9 bases between the germline ends. The CDR3 nucleotides are TGTGCCAGCAGTGAGACAGGTTTCGAGCAGTACTTC. This codes for CASSETGFEQYF.